The T cell receptor beta chain under discussion was sequenced for a study of blood T cell repertoires in COVID-19. Study summary: Italy, Spain and the United States were the sources of the convalescent and acute COVID-19 samples. Sources were T cells, B-cell-depleted T cells, or PBMCs; the material itself was cDNA or gDNA.

As processed by the authors: Nucleated cell counts were estimated from reference gene primer amplification. Generated by immunoSEQ multiplex PCR, the TCRdb table keeps only in-frame clones and is missing some. That table furnishes V, J and clone size, whereas the DNA furnished D and trimming. The data hold roughly 37,000 clones, with over 65% observed a single time. This clone has only a few counts. Germline CDR1 SGHVS, CDR2 FQNEAQ. Trimming stripped 5 bases from V and 8 bases from J, with 13 bases between. The CDR3 length is 13 residues. The sample comprised peripheral blood. The V call is TRBV7-8, the J call TRBJ1-5; possibly TRBD1 for D (6 bases). The receptor was derived from a man aged 55 to 70 with active COVID-19. CDR3 in amino acids: CASSPRGLEPQHF. CDR3 sequence (DNA): TGTGCCAGCAGCCCCAGGGGCCTCGAGCCCCAGCATTTT.